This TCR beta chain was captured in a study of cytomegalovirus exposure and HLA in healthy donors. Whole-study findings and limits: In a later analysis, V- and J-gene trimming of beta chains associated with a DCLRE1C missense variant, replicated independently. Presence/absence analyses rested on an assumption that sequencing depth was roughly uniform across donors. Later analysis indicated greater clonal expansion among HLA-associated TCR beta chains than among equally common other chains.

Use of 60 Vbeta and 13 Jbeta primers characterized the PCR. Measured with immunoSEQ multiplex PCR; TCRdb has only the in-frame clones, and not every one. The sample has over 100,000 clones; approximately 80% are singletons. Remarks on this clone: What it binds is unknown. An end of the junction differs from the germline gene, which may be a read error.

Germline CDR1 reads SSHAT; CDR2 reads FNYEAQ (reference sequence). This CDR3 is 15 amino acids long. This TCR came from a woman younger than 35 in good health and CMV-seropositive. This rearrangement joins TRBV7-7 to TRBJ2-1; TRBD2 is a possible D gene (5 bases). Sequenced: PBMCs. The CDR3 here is CASSLRTDPEGEQFF. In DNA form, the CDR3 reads TGTGCTAGCAGCTTGCGAACGGACCCCGAGGGTGAGCAGTTCTTC. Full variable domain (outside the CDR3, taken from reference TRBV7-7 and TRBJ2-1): GAGVSQSPRYKVTKRGQDVTLRCDPISSHATLYWYQQALGQGPEFLTYFNYEAQPDKSGLPSDRFSAERPEGSISTLTIQRTEQRDSAMYRCASSLRTDPEGEQFFGPGTRLTVL.